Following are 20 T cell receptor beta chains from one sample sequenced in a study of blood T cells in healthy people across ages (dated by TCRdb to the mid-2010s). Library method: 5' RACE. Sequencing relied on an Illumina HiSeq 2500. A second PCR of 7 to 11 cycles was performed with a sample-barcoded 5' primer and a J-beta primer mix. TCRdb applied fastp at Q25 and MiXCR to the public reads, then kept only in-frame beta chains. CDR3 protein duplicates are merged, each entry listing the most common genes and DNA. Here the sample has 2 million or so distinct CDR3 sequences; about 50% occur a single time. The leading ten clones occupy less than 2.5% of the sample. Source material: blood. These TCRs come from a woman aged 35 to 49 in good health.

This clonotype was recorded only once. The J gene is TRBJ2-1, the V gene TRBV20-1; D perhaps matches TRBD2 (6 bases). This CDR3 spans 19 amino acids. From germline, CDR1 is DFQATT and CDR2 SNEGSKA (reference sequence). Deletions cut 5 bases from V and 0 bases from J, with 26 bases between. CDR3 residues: CSAGREGAGFHSSYNEQFF. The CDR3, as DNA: TGCAGTGCTGGCCGCGAAGGAGCGGGCTTCCACAGCTCCTACAATGAGCAGTTCTTC.

CDR3 DNA: TGTGCCAGCAGCGTAGAGAAGGGCGACTTGGTAGGGCAGTTCTTC. Translating it yields CASSVEKGDLVGQFF. The rearrangement uses TRBV9 and TRBJ2-1; the D is unclear. With 0 bases removed from V and 12 bases from J, the gap between germline ends came to 19 bases. There are 15 residues in the CDR3. Looked up from germline, CDR1 is SGDLS and CDR2 is YYNGEE. The full variable domain, with the rest looked up from reference TRBV9 and TRBJ2-1, is DSGVTQTPKHLITATGQRVTLRCSPRSGDLSVYWYQQSLDQGLQFLIQYYNGEERAKGNILERFSAQQFPDLHSELNLSSLELGDSALYFCASSVEKGDLVGQFFGPGTRLTVL.

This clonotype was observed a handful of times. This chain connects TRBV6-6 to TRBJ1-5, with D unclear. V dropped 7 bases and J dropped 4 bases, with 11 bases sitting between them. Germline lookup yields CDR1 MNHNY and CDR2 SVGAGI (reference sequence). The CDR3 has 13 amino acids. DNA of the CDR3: TGTGCCAGCACCGACCGGGTTAATCAGCCCCAGCATTTT. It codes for CASTDRVNQPQHF.

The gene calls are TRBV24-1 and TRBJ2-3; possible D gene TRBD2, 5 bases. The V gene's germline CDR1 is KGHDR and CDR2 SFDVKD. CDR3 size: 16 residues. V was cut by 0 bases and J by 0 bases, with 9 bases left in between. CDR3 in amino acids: CATSDLGLASTDTQYF. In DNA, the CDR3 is TGTGCCACCAGTGATTTGGGACTCGCTAGCACAGATACGCAGTATTTT.

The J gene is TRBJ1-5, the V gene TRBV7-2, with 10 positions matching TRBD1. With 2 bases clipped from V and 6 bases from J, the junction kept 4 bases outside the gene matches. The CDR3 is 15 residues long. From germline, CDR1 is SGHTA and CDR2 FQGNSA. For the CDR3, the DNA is TGTGCCAGCAGCTTAAGGACAGGGGGTAGTCAGCCCCAGCATTTT. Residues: CASSLRTGGSQPQHF.

CDR3 amino acids: CASSQVWNYEQYF. The CDR3 DNA reads as TGTGCCAGCAGCCAAGTGTGGAACTACGAGCAGTACTTC. The gene calls are TRBV14 and TRBJ2-7; D call uncertain. The germline V gene encodes CDR1 SGHDN and CDR2 FVKESK. The CDR3 spans 13 residues. Deletions cut 1 base from V and 3 bases from J, with 7 bases between.

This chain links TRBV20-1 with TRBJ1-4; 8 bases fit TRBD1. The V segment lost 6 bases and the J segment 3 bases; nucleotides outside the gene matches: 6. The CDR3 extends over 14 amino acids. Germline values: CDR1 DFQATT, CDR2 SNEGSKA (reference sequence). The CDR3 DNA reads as TGCAGTGCCCCAGGACAGGGACCTAATGAAAAACTGTTTTTT. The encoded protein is CSAPGQGPNEKLFF.

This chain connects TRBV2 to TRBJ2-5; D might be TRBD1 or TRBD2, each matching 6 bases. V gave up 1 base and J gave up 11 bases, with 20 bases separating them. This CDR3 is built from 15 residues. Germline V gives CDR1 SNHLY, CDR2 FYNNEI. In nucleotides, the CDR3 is TGTGCCAGCAGTGAAGGGGGGCTAGCTTCGGGGGAGCAGTACTTC. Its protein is CASSEGGLASGEQYF.

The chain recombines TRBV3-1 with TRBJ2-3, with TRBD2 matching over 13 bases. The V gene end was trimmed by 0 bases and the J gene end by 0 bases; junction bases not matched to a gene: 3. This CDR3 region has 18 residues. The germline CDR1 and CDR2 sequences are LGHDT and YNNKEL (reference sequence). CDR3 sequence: CASSQELAGGTSTDTQYF. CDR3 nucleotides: TGTGCCAGCAGCCAAGAACTAGCGGGGGGGACAAGCACAGATACGCAGTATTTT.

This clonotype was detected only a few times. The CDR3 region is CASSQAGGLLDTQYF. The DNA of the CDR3 is TGCGCCAGCAGCCAGGCGGGGGGGCTTTTAGATACGCAGTATTTT. The rearrangement links TRBV4-3 to TRBJ2-3, with 9 bases matching TRBD2. The ends lost 3 bases at V and 5 bases at J; junction bases unmatched: 6. Germline CDR1 and CDR2: LGHNA and YSLEER. The CDR3 runs to 15 residues.

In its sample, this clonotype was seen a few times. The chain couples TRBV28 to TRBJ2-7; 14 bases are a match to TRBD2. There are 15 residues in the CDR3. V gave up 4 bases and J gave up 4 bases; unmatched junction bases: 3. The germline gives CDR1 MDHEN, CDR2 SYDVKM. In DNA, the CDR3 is TGTGCCAGCAGTTGGACTAGCGGGGGGAAATACGAGCAGTACTTC. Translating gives CASSWTSGGKYEQYF.

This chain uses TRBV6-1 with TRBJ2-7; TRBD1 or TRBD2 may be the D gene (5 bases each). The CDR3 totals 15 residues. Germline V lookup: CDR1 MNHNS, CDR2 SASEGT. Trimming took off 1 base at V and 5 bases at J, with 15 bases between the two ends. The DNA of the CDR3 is TGTGCCAGCAGTGAAGGGGGGACCTGGTCCCACGAGCAGTACTTC. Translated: CASSEGGTWSHEQYF.

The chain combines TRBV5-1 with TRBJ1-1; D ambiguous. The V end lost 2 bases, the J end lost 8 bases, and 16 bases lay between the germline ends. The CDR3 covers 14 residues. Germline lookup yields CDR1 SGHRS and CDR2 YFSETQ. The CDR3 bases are TGCGCCAGCAGCTTAATTCCCGCAGGTCCAGAAGCTTTCTTT. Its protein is CASSLIPAGPEAFF.

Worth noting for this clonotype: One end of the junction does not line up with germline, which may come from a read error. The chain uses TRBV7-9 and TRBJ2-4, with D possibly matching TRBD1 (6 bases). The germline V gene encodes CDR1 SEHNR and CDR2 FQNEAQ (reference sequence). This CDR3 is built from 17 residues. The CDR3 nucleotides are TGTGCCAGCAGTTTAGACAGGATTGTGGAAGCCAAAAACATTCAGTACTTC. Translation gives CASSLDRIVEAKNIQYF.

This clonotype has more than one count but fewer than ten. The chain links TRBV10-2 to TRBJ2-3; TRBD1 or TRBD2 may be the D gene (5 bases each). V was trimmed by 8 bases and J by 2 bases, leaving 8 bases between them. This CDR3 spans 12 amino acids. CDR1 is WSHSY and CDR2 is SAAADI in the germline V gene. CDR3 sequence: CASEGTTDTQYF. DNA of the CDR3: TGCGCCAGCGAAGGGACCACAGATACGCAGTATTTT.

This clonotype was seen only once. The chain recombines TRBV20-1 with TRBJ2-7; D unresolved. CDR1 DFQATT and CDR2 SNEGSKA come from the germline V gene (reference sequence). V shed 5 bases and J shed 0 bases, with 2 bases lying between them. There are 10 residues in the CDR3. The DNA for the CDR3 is TGCAGTGCTTACTCCTACGAGCAGTACTTC. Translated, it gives CSAYSYEQYF.

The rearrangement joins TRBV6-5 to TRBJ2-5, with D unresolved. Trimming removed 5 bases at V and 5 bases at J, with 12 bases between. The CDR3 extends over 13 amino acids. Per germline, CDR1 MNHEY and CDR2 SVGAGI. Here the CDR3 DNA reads TGTGCCAGCAGTCGACGGATATTGGAGACCCAGTACTTC. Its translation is CASSRRILETQYF.

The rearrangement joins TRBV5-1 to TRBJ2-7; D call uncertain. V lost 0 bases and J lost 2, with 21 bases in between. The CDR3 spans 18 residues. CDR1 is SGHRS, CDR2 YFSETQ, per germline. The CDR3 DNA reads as TGCGCCAGCAGCTTGGGACTTATCCCAGAAAGGAAGGCCTACGAGCAGTACTTC. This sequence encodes CASSLGLIPERKAYEQYF.

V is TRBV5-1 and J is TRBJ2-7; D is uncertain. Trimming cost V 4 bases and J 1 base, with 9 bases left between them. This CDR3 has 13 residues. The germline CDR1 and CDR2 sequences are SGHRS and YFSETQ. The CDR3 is CASSRAESYEQYF. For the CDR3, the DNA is TGCGCCAGCAGCCGAGCAGAGTCCTACGAGCAGTACTTC.

CDR3 region: CASSPLTGRLQETQYF. The CDR3 DNA reads TGTGCCAGCTCACCGCTGACAGGGCGATTGCAAGAGACCCAGTACTTC. The chain employs TRBV18 and TRBJ2-5; TRBD1 aligns across 7 bases. This CDR3 contains 16 residues. V shed 3 bases and J 2 bases; nucleotides not matched to a gene: 9. The germline V gene encodes CDR1 KGHSH and CDR2 LQKENI.